The 21 T cell receptor beta chains below all came from one sample that was sequenced in a study of shared T cell receptors in the human thymus. TCRdb's copy holds only in-frame clones and misses some; the assay was immunoSEQ multiplex PCR. The data show some 700,000 clones, approximately 83% seen once. These records were also assigned to another study, of human thymus T cells.

The specimen sequenced was thymocytes. The receptors were sampled from a girl less than two years old with a congenital heart defect.

The chain carries TRBV7-2 and TRBJ2-1; TRBD1 is a possible D gene (5 bases). The CDR3 length is 13 residues. CDR1 and CDR2 from the germline V gene are SGHTA and FQGNSA. V dropped 5 bases and J dropped 10 bases, with 15 bases sitting between them. CDR3 amino acids: CASSLTRAGEQFF. CDR3 bases: TGTGCCAGCAGCCTAACCAGGGCCGGGGAGCAGTTCTTC.

The chain has TRBV30 and TRBJ2-7; 9 positions match TRBD1. This CDR3 is 13 amino acids long. Trimming took 5 bases from V and 7 from J; bases not matched to a gene: 9. Germline CDR1 GTSNPN, CDR2 SVGIG (reference sequence). CDR3 sequence reads: CAWAARTGDEQYF. For the CDR3, the DNA is TGTGCCTGGGCGGCTAGGACAGGGGATGAGCAGTACTTC.

The V gene is TRBV28, the J gene TRBJ1-6; the match to TRBD1 covers 7 bases. Germline loops: CDR1 MDHEN, CDR2 SYDVKM. The CDR3 is 16 amino acids. Trimming took 5 bases from V and 4 from J; bases not matched to a gene: 8. The CDR3 DNA reads TGTGCCAGCAGTCCCTGGGCAGGGGGTTATAATTCACCCCTCCACTTT. It is translated as CASSPWAGGYNSPLHF.

This rearrangement joins TRBV6-1 to TRBJ1-2, with D unclear. In germline, CDR1 is MNHNS, CDR2 SASEGT. This CDR3 region has 14 residues. Deletions cut 7 bases from V and 2 bases from J, with 14 bases between. The CDR3 nucleotides read TGTGCCAGCATATCGATGCGGGTCAACTATGGCTACACCTTC. Its translation is CASISMRVNYGYTF.

The chain employs TRBV18 and TRBJ1-1; 9 nucleotides line up with TRBD1. V was pared by 3 bases and J by 0 bases, with 8 bases of the junction left unmatched. The CDR3 runs to 17 residues. Germline-derived CDR1 and CDR2 are KGHSH and LQKENI. The CDR3: CASSPDRGVPMNTEAFF. In DNA form, the CDR3 reads TGTGCCAGCTCACCTGACAGGGGGGTGCCCATGAACACTGAAGCTTTCTTT.

J is TRBJ2-1 and V is TRBV10-1, with TRBD1 as a possible D gene (6 bases). V lost 6 bases and J 5 bases, leaving 29 bases between the germline ends. Per germline, CDR1 WNHNN and CDR2 SYGVQD (reference sequence). The CDR3 covers 19 residues. CDR3 sequence: CASSDTGTPQLNLHNEQFF. The DNA of the CDR3 is TGCGCCAGCAGCGATACCGGGACACCCCAGCTAAATCTCCACAATGAGCAGTTCTTC.

The rearrangement uses TRBV4-1 and TRBJ2-5; the match to TRBD2 covers 12 bases. This CDR3 has 20 amino acids. Per the germline V gene, CDR1 is MGHRA and CDR2 is YSYEKL. V shed 1 base and J 5 bases; nucleotides not matched to a gene: 17. CDR3 amino acids: CASSQGRALAGGPLKETQYF. CDR3 DNA sequence: TGCGCCAGCAGCCAAGGTCGTGCCCTAGCGGGGGGGCCGTTGAAGGAGACCCAGTACTTC.

The table lists this clone with a count of one. The chain employs TRBV19 and TRBJ2-1; D possibly corresponds to TRBD2 (6 bases). CDR3 length: 14 amino acids. V was clipped by 5 bases and J by 7 bases, with 15 bases between them. CDR1 and CDR2 from the germline V gene are LNHDA and SQIVND (reference sequence). CDR3 bases: TGTGCCAGTAGTGGGGACTCCCGGGGAAATGAGCAGTTCTTC. This gives the protein CASSGDSRGNEQFF.

This sequence joins TRBV12-5 and TRBJ1-1; D gene uncertain. V was pared by 0 bases and J by 0 bases, with 11 bases between. This CDR3 has 16 residues. The germline gives CDR1 LGHNT, CDR2 FRNRAP. CDR3: CASGLVFEGMNTEAFF. Here the CDR3 DNA reads TGTGCTAGTGGTTTGGTCTTCGAGGGAATGAACACTGAAGCTTTCTTT.

The rearrangement joins TRBV6-5 to TRBJ2-7; 8 bases fit TRBD2. CDR1 and CDR2 (germline): MNHEY, SVGAGI. V shed 4 bases, J shed 3 bases, and the junction held 8 bases outside the gene matches. This CDR3 contains 15 residues. CDR3 DNA sequence: TGTGCCAGCAGTTTATTCCGGGGGGGCTGCTACGAGCAGTACTTC. It yields the protein CASSLFRGGCYEQYF.

The table lists this clone with a count of one. The chain couples TRBV6-1 to TRBJ2-3; TRBD2 agrees at 7 bases. The junction had 11 bases not matched to a gene; V was cut back by 4 bases and J by 1 base. The CDR3 has 17 residues. Germline CDR1 reads MNHNS; CDR2 reads SASEGT. The CDR3 DNA reads TGTGCCAGCAGTGCCCAAAGATGGGCGGGGGGCACAGATACGCAGTATTTT. Translating gives CASSAQRWAGGTDTQYF.

V gene TRBV14 combines with J gene TRBJ1-1; 7 nucleotides agree with TRBD1. This CDR3 region has 18 residues. Germline CDR1 is SGHDN and CDR2 is FVKESK. With V trimmed by 0 bases and J by 0 bases, 10 bases remained unmatched. The CDR3 DNA is TGTGCCAGCAGCCAAGAGGGGACAGCGACTGACCTGAACACTGAAGCTTTCTTT. This encodes CASSQEGTATDLNTEAFF.

This clone is a singleton in its sample. The chain couples TRBV5-6 to TRBJ2-2; 7 bases line up with TRBD1. V shed 1 base, J shed 4 bases, and the junction held 13 bases outside the gene matches. This CDR3 contains 18 residues. Germline CDR1 is SGHDT and CDR2 is YYEEEE. In DNA form, the CDR3 reads TGTGCCAGCAGCTTGCGACGCCACAGGGGATTGAGCACCGGGGAGCTGTTTTTT. Residues: CASSLRRHRGLSTGELFF.

V and J are TRBV10-3 and TRBJ2-7; 7 bases align to TRBD1. With V trimmed by 2 bases and J by 2 bases, 3 bases remained unmatched. This CDR3 is built from 14 residues. Germline V gene sequence: CDR1 ENHRY, CDR2 SYGVKD. In nucleotides, the CDR3 is TGTGCCATCAGTGAGACGGGGACAGCCTACGAGCAGTACTTC. It codes for CAISETGTAYEQYF.

This clone was picked up one time. The V gene is TRBV21-1, the J gene TRBJ1-1; TRBD1, the table's D call, lacks a check against the DNA. TRBV21-1 is classified as a pseudogene. This CDR3 has 16 residues. CDR3 sequence: CASSTKQGAGKAEAFF. The CDR3 DNA reads TGTGCCAGCAGCACAAAACAGGGGGCGGGGAAGGCTGAAGCTTTCTTT.

This clone came up a few times. J is TRBJ2-7 and V is TRBV5-6; no reliable D call. Germline V CDR1 and CDR2: SGHDT, YYEEEE. The V and J ends lost 0 bases and 0 bases respectively, with 10 bases between them. The CDR3 length is 15 residues. CDR3 in DNA: TGTGCCAGCAGCTTGGAGTCCCGTAGCTCCTACGAGCAGTACTTC. It encodes CASSLESRSSYEQYF.

This rearrangement joins TRBV2 to TRBJ2-7; D might be TRBD2 (5 bases). The ends were cut back, 7 bases at V and 0 bases at J, with 13 bases in the middle. Germline CDR1 and CDR2: SNHLY and FYNNEI. The CDR3 consists of 14 residues. CDR3: CASKDGMSSYEQYF. The CDR3 coding sequence is TGTGCCAGCAAGGACGGGATGAGCTCCTACGAGCAGTACTTC.

The J gene is TRBJ1-1, the V gene TRBV12-5; 9 bases fit TRBD1. Germline assignment: CDR1 LGHNT and CDR2 FRNRAP. The CDR3 covers 16 residues. Trimming cost V 3 bases and J 1 base; bases outside gene matches: 6. The CDR3 loop is CASGFRDRDQNTEAFF. Written as DNA, the CDR3 is TGTGCTAGTGGTTTCCGGGACAGGGACCAGAACACTGAAGCTTTCTTT. Using reference TRBV12-5 and TRBJ1-1 for the parts outside the CDR3, the full variable domain is DARVTQTPRHKVTEMGQEVTMRCQPILGHNTVFWYRQTMMQGLELLAYFRNRAPLDDSGMPKDRFSAEMPDATLATLKIQPSEPRDSAVYFCASGFRDRDQNTEAFFGQGTRLTVV.

This clone has a single count. This chain joins TRBV7-2 and TRBJ1-3; a possible D gene is TRBD1 (5 bases). V was pared by 5 bases and J by 4 bases, with 21 bases between. The germline gives CDR1 SGHTA, CDR2 FQGNSA. The CDR3 extends over 17 amino acids. CDR3 region: CASSANDLAGLGNTIYF. The CDR3 region has the DNA TGTGCCAGCAGCGCTAATGATCTGGCAGGGTTGGGAAACACCATATATTTT.

The chain recombines TRBV28 with TRBJ1-1, with TRBD1 matching 8 bases. V dropped 2 bases and J dropped 5; count of bases not matched to a gene: 13. This CDR3 contains 17 residues. Germline V gene sequence: CDR1 MDHEN, CDR2 SYDVKM. CDR3 DNA: TGTGCCAGCAGTTTAACGACAGGGGAGGGAGTGTGGACTGAAGCTTTCTTT. Protein product: CASSLTTGEGVWTEAFF.

This chain connects TRBV2 to TRBJ2-5; 7 bases align to TRBD1. The CDR3 has 13 residues. In germline, CDR1 is SNHLY, CDR2 FYNNEI. The ends lost 6 bases at V and 2 bases at J; junction bases unmatched: 3. CDR3 sequence reads: CASRPGQQETQYF. The CDR3 DNA sequence: TGTGCCAGCAGACCGGGACAGCAAGAGACCCAGTACTTC.